The T cell receptor (beta chain) described here comes from a study of shared clonotypes between healthy human individuals. Notes on the study in general: Tissues were not sampled, only blood, and their repertoires likely differ.

Every immunoSEQ plate was one replicate of a subset's evenly spread DNA. Method: immunoSEQ multiplex PCR; TCRdb's copy keeps in-frame clones and lacks some. The table shows fewer than 650,000 clones, with over 60% occurring only once. On this clone itself: Its antigen remains unidentified.

V lost 1 base to trimming and J lost 5 bases, with 11 bases between them. Germline loops: CDR1 SGHTA, CDR2 FQGNSA. The CDR3 consists of 14 residues. Adults of Caucasian background living in Nashville, Tennessee made up all donors. The source of this sequence is a woman aged 40 to 50 in good health. Some clones in this sample may be carry-over from other donors' samples. What was sequenced was PBMCs. The gene calls are TRBV7-2 and TRBJ1-1; D not certain. CDR3 nucleotide sequence: TGTGCCAGCAGCTTAGGACTGGCGGGGACTGAAGCTTTCTTT. Amino acid sequence: CASSLGLAGTEAFF. The whole variable domain, filled in from reference TRBV7-2 and TRBJ1-1, reads GAGVSQSPSNKVTEKGKDVELRCDPISGHTALYWYRQSLGQGLEFLIYFQGNSAPDKSGLPSDRFSAERTGGSVSTLTIQRTQQEDSAVYLCASSLGLAGTEAFFGQGTRLTVV.